One sample yielded the 20 T cell receptor beta chains listed below, sequenced in a study of blood T cell repertoires in COVID-19. Here immunoSEQ multiplex PCR was the method, and the copy in TCRdb shows in-frame clones only, minus some. The repertoire holds 150,000 to 200,000 clones, around nine tenths seen once, with about an eighth in the top ten. The specimen was peripheral blood. These receptor sequences come from a woman aged 70-85 years with COVID-19, enrolled during active disease.

The rearrangement uses TRBV4-1 and TRBJ2-3; a weak D match, TRBD2 (6 bases). Germline CDR1 reads MGHRA; CDR2 reads YSYEKL. This CDR3 contains 14 residues. V lost 0 bases and J lost 8, with 12 bases in between. This CDR3 is CASSQETGEGTQYF. CDR3 DNA sequence: TGCGCCAGCAGCCAAGAGACGGGAGAGGGTACGCAGTATTTT.

The chain links TRBV6-5 to TRBJ2-7; a weak D match, TRBD1 (6 bases). Germline values: CDR1 MNHEY, CDR2 SVGAGI. V was cut by 10 bases and J by 0 bases, with 16 bases left in between. This CDR3 has 14 amino acids. CDR3 sequence reads: CATSRGYLSYEQYF. Written as DNA, the CDR3 is TGTGCCACCAGCAGGGGTTACCTCTCCTACGAGCAGTACTTC.

The rearrangement links TRBV5-6 to TRBJ1-1, with 8 bases lining up with TRBD1. In germline, CDR1 is SGHDT, CDR2 YYEEEE. The CDR3 consists of 13 residues. With 4 bases clipped from V and 4 bases from J, the junction kept 3 bases outside the gene matches. CDR3 in amino acids: CASSRTGGTEAFF. In DNA form, the CDR3 reads TGTGCCAGCAGCAGAACAGGGGGCACTGAAGCTTTCTTT.

This rearrangement joins TRBV6-5 to TRBJ1-1; weak D call: TRBD1 (6 bases). Per germline, CDR1 MNHEY and CDR2 SVGAGI. There are 14 residues in the CDR3. V lost 1 base and J lost 3, with 9 bases in between. The CDR3, as DNA: TGTGCCAGCAGTTACTTCTCAGGGGACACTGAAGCTTTCTTT. This gives the protein CASSYFSGDTEAFF.

This rearrangement joins TRBV5-5 to TRBJ1-2; the D gene is possibly TRBD1 (5 bases). V gave up 0 bases and J gave up 4 bases, with 13 bases separating them. Per germline, CDR1 SGHKS and CDR2 YYEKEE (reference sequence). The CDR3 runs 15 residues. The CDR3 loop is CASSLDAGRGYGYTF. The DNA of the CDR3 is TGTGCCAGCAGCTTGGATGCGGGGAGGGGCTATGGCTACACCTTC.

The V gene is TRBV30, the J gene TRBJ1-5; D remains unclear. V lost 2 bases to trimming and J lost 6 bases, with 11 bases between them. Looked up from germline, CDR1 is GTSNPN and CDR2 is SVGIG (reference sequence). This CDR3 has 13 residues. CDR3 sequence reads: CAWSISGPQPQHF. The CDR3 coding sequence is TGTGCCTGGAGTATAAGTGGGCCTCAGCCCCAGCATTTT.

The chain couples TRBV7-2 to TRBJ1-1, with 10 bases lining up with TRBD1. The V gene's germline CDR1 is SGHTA and CDR2 FQGNSA. V was pared by 2 bases and J by 5 bases, with 8 bases of the junction left unmatched. The CDR3 spans 16 residues. The CDR3 is CASSLWGQGLSTEAFF. The CDR3 nucleotides read TGTGCCAGCAGCTTATGGGGACAGGGGTTATCTACTGAAGCTTTCTTT.

The genes are TRBV19 and TRBJ2-3, with TRBD2 matching over 8 bases. Germline CDR1 reads LNHDA; CDR2 reads SQIVND (reference sequence). The CDR3 length is 15 residues. J lost 1 base, V lost 4 bases, and 4 bases had no gene match. In DNA, the CDR3 is TGTGCCAGTAGTAAGATGACTAGCGGCACAGATACGCAGTATTTT. It encodes CASSKMTSGTDTQYF.

The rearrangement links TRBV6-1 to TRBJ1-1, with TRBD1 matching 9 bases. Unmatched junction bases numbered 8, after V lost 3 bases and J lost 0 bases. The CDR3 sequence is 17 residues long. The germline V gene has CDR1 MNHNS and CDR2 SASEGT. CDR3 DNA sequence: TGTGCCAGCAGTGACAGGACAGGGGAGGCATTGAACACTGAAGCTTTCTTT. This encodes CASSDRTGEALNTEAFF.

This clone has just a few counts. V and J are TRBV5-6 and TRBJ2-1; D not certain. V dropped 4 bases and J dropped 3 bases, with 14 bases sitting between them. Germline V lookup: CDR1 SGHDT, CDR2 YYEEEE. The length of the CDR3 is 15 residues. CDR3 residues: CASSVGNPDYNEQFF. Here the CDR3 DNA reads TGTGCCAGCAGCGTTGGCAATCCCGACTACAATGAGCAGTTCTTC.

This clone has a handful of counts. The chain recombines TRBV2 with TRBJ1-4; 8 bases map to TRBD1. V lost 2 bases and J lost 7; bases outside the gene matches: 3. Germline CDR1 reads SNHLY; CDR2 reads FYNNEI. CDR3 length: 14 residues. For the CDR3, the DNA is TGTGCCAGCAGTGAACAGGGGGCTGGTGAAAAACTGTTTTTT. Protein sequence: CASSEQGAGEKLFF.

The J gene is TRBJ2-3, the V gene TRBV28; D possibly corresponds to TRBD1 (5 bases). There are 13 residues in the CDR3. V shed 7 bases and J shed 7 bases, with 15 bases lying between them. Germline-derived CDR1 and CDR2 are MDHEN and SYDVKM. The CDR3 here is CASTLGAEHTQYF. The CDR3 region has the DNA TGTGCCAGCACCTTAGGGGCCGAACATACGCAGTATTTT.

The rearrangement joins TRBV4-1 to TRBJ1-2; D is undetermined. V was cut by 1 base and J by 2 bases, with 14 bases left in between. The V gene's germline CDR1 is MGHRA and CDR2 YSYEKL. CDR3 length equals 16 residues. The CDR3 protein is CASSQGAFGSNYGYTF. DNA for the CDR3: TGCGCCAGCAGCCAAGGGGCTTTTGGCAGCAACTATGGCTACACCTTC.

The chain uses TRBV5-6 and TRBJ1-5, with D maybe TRBD1 (6 bases). The CDR3 spans 14 residues. The germline V gene has CDR1 SGHDT and CDR2 YYEEEE. With 4 bases removed from V and 1 base from J, the gap between germline ends came to 9 bases. The CDR3 region has the DNA TGTGCCAGCAGCCGGACAGCCAGCAATCAGCCCCAGCATTTT. It encodes CASSRTASNQPQHF.

The DNA for the CDR3 is TGCGCCAGCAGCTTGATAGGGGCCTACGAGCAGTACTTC. It specifies CASSLIGAYEQYF. V is TRBV5-1 and J is TRBJ2-7; D is possibly TRBD1 (5 bases). This CDR3 has 13 residues. Germline CDR1 is SGHRS and CDR2 is YFSETQ. V lost 1 base and J lost 2, with 7 bases in between.

This chain's CDR3 is CASSEAPGTIYF. The CDR3 DNA follows: TGTGCCAGCAGTGAAGCGCCCGGCACCATATATTTT. This chain links TRBV6-1 with TRBJ1-3, with unresolved D. This CDR3 is 12 amino acids long. In germline, CDR1 is MNHNS, CDR2 SASEGT. Between the trimmed V and J ends, which lost 0 bases and 9 bases, there was a span of 6 bases.

This clone was seen a single time. This chain connects TRBV6-5 to TRBJ1-3; TRBD1 is a possible D gene (6 bases). CDR1 is MNHEY, CDR2 SVGAGI, per germline. Trimming cost V 6 bases and J 3 bases, with 12 bases left between them. The CDR3 has 14 amino acids. In nucleotides, the CDR3 is TGTGCCAGCAGATCACAGGGCTATGGAAACACCATATATTTT. This encodes CASRSQGYGNTIYF.

This clone was found once. The rearrangement uses TRBV30 and TRBJ2-7; 8 nucleotides agree with TRBD1. Germline V gene lookup returns CDR1 GTSNPN and CDR2 SVGIG (reference sequence). The CDR3 sequence is 14 residues long. Trimming removed 2 bases from V and 7 bases from J; junction bases left unmatched: 10. CDR3 protein: CAWSLRQGAREQYF. Written as DNA, the CDR3 is TGTGCCTGGAGTCTTCGGCAGGGGGCGAGGGAGCAGTACTTC.

The chain links TRBV6-5 to TRBJ2-7; D perhaps matches TRBD2 (6 bases). The CDR3 covers 14 residues. Per the germline V gene, CDR1 is MNHEY and CDR2 is SVGAGI. V was pared by 7 bases and J by 0 bases, with 13 bases between. CDR3 coding DNA: TGTGCCAGCACCCAAGCGGGCAGCTCCTACGAGCAGTACTTC. It specifies CASTQAGSSYEQYF.

The CDR3 nucleotides read TGTGCCAGCAGCCTTGGGACAGTCCAAGAGACCCAGTACTTC. This sequence encodes CASSLGTVQETQYF. V is TRBV7-6 and J is TRBJ2-5; TRBD1 agrees at 7 bases. Germline CDR1 and CDR2: SGHVS and FNYEAQ. The CDR3 is 14 amino acids. The V gene end was trimmed by 5 bases and the J gene end by 1 base; junction bases not matched to a gene: 4.